The clone carrying this TCR beta chain has just a few counts. PCR was performed a second time for about 7 to 11 cycles using a sample-barcoded 5' primer and a J-beta primer mix. Sequencing yielded, for each sample, at least 3 million paired-end reads carrying CDR3. TCRdb re-called the 5' RACE reads with MiXCR, one entry per CDR3 protein. The profile shows around 2 million distinct CDR3 sequences, roughly two fifths of them singletons. The sample is drawn from a study of blood T cells in healthy people across ages. Per germline, CDR1 SGHRS and CDR2 YFSETQ. The V end lost 0 bases, the J end lost 5 bases, and 9 bases lay between the germline ends. The length of the CDR3 is 14 residues.

The V call is TRBV5-1, the J call TRBJ2-1, with D uncertain. The origin of this receptor is a human donor in good health. Sequencing was done on a sample of blood. The CDR3 is CASSLGYNNNEQFF. CDR3 nucleotide sequence: TGCGCCAGCAGCTTGGGATATAACAACAATGAGCAGTTCTTC.